This T cell receptor beta chain was sequenced during a study of response to subunit inactivated influenza vaccine. TCRdb re-called the RT-PCR reads through MiXCR, storing one row per CDR3 protein. Of around 580,000 distinct CDR3 sequences in the sample, 12% are singletons; the top ten hold 9.5% to 13%. Study outcomes and limitations: That few new T cells are recruited by each seasonal influenza vaccination was the authors' suggestion.

With V trimmed by 0 bases and J by 5 bases, 6 bases remained unmatched. This CDR3 comprises 15 residues. Germline CDR1 and CDR2: DFQATT and SNEGSKA (reference sequence). This clonotype was counted between two and nine times. Its specificity is unknown. The sequenced sample was PBMCs from blood, obtained on the day of vaccination. V and J are TRBV20-1 and TRBJ2-1, with TRBD2 matching 8 bases. The sequence derives from a man between 50 and 59 years old who received an inactivated influenza vaccine. Here the CDR3 DNA reads TGCAGTGCTAGAGATAGGAAGACTAGCGACAATGAGCAGTTCTTC. It encodes CSARDRKTSDNEQFF.